This TCR beta chain was obtained from a study of blood T cell repertoires in COVID-19. Study-level information: Samples of COVID-19 (acute and convalescent) were obtained from the United States, Italy and Spain.

Ages ranged from roughly 18 to 100 years, with residence in about 23 US areas. Participants reported their clinical history, and cohort assignment relied on those reports. This CDR3 has 13 amino acids. Looked up from germline, CDR1 is SGHTS and CDR2 is YDEGEE. V gave up 1 base and J gave up 3 bases, with 8 bases separating them. The protocol was immunoSEQ multiplex PCR, while the TCRdb copy is restricted to in-frame clones and leaves out a portion. In the table there are 220,000 or so clones, approximately 80% of which are singletons. This clonotype was sampled from a woman aged 60-75 years who had recovered from COVID-19. The sample was PBMCs or T cells enriched from blood (not recorded which). The J gene is TRBJ2-7, the V gene TRBV5-8; no reliable D call. The DNA for the CDR3 is TGTGCCAGCAGCTTGCGTCAGAACTACGAGCAGTACTTC. It encodes CASSLRQNYEQYF.